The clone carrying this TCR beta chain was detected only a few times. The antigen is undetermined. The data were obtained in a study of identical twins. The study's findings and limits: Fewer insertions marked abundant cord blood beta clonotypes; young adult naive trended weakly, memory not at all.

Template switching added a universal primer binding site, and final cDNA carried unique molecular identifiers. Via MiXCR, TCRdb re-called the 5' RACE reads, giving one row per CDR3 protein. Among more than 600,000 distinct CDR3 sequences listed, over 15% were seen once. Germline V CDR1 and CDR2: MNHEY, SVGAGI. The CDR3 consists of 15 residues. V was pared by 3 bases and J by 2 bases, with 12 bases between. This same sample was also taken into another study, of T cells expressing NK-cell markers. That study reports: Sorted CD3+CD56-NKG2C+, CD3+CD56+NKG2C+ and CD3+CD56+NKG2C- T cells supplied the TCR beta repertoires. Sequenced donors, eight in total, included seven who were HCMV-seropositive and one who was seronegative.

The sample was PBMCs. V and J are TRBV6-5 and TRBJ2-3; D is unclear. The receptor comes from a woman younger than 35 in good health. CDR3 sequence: CASSYKGWFTDTQYF. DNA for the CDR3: TGTGCCAGCAGTTATAAGGGCTGGTTCACAGATACGCAGTATTTT.